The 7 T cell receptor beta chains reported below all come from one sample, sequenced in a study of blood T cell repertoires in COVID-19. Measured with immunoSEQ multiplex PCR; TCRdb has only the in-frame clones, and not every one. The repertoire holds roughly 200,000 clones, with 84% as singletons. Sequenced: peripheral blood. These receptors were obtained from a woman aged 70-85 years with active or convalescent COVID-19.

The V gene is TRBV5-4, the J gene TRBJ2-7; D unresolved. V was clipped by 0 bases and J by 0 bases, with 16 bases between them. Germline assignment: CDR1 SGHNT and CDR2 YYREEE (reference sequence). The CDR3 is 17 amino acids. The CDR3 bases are TGTGCCAGCAGCTTGGGTGTCGCAGCCAGGAACTCCTACGAGCAGTACTTC. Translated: CASSLGVAARNSYEQYF.

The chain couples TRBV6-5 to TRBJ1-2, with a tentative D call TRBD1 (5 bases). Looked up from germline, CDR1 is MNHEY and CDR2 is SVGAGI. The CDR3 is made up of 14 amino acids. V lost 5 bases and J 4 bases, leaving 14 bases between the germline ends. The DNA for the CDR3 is TGTGCCAGCAGTCGGACGGGGGACCGCTATGGCTACACCTTC. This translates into CASSRTGDRYGYTF.

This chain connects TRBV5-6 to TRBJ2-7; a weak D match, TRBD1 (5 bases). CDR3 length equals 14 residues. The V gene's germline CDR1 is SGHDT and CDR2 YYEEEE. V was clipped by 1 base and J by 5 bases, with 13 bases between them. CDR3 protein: CASSLFGRVNEQYF. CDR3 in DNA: TGTGCCAGCAGCTTGTTCGGCAGGGTAAACGAGCAGTACTTC. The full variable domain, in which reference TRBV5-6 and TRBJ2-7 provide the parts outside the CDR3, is DAGVTQSPTHLIKTRGQQVTLRCSPKSGHDTVSWYQQALGQGPQFIFQYYEEEERQRGNFPDRFSGHQFPNYSSELNVNALLLGDSALYLCASSLFGRVNEQYFGPGTRLTVT.

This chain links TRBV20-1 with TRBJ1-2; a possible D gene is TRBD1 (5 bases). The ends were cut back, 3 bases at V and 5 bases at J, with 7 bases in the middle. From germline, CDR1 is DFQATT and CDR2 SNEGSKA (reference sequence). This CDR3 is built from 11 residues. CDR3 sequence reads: CSARGGYGYTF. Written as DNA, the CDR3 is TGCAGTGCTAGGGGGGGGTATGGCTACACCTTC.

The CDR3 nucleotides are TGTGCCAGCAGCTTATTGTTCGGGACGGGAGGCTCCTACAATGAGCAGTTCTTC. Its protein is CASSLLFGTGGSYNEQFF. The gene calls are TRBV11-2 and TRBJ2-1, with 7 bases matching TRBD2. The junction had 10 bases not matched to a gene; V was cut back by 2 bases and J by 0 bases. Per the germline V gene, CDR1 is SGHAT and CDR2 is FQNNGV. This CDR3 spans 18 amino acids.

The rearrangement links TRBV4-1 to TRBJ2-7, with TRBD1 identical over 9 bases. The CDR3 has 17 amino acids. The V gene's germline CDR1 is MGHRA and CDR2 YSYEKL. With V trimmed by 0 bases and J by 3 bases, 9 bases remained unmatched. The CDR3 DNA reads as TGCGCCAGCAGCCAAGAGGGTGGGGGACAGGGTATCTACGAGCAGTACTTC. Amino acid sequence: CASSQEGGGQGIYEQYF.

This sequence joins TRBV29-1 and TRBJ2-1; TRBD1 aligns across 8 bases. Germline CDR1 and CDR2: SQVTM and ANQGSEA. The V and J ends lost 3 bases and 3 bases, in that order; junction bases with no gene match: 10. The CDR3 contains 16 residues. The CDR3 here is CSVEIADRVHYNEQFF. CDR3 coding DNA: TGCAGCGTTGAGATCGCGGACAGGGTACACTACAATGAGCAGTTCTTC.